This TCR beta chain was documented in a study of cytomegalovirus exposure and HLA in healthy donors. It was with 60 Vbeta and 13 Jbeta primers that the PCR ran. Some clones are missing from TCRdb's copy, which holds only in-frame ones; the method was immunoSEQ multiplex PCR. The sample carries over 150,000 clones, 77% recorded once. This clone appeared once. This CDR3 has 14 amino acids. The germline CDR1 and CDR2 sequences are MNHNY and SVGAGI (reference sequence). Unmatched junction bases numbered 3, after V lost 2 bases and J lost 5 bases. This sequence joins TRBV6-6 and TRBJ1-2; 9 bases map to TRBD1. The source is a male donor in good health and CMV-seropositive. Material: PBMCs. The CDR3 DNA reads TGTGCCAGCAGTTACCCGGACAGGGGATATGGCTACACCTTC. Translated, it gives CASSYPDRGYGYTF.